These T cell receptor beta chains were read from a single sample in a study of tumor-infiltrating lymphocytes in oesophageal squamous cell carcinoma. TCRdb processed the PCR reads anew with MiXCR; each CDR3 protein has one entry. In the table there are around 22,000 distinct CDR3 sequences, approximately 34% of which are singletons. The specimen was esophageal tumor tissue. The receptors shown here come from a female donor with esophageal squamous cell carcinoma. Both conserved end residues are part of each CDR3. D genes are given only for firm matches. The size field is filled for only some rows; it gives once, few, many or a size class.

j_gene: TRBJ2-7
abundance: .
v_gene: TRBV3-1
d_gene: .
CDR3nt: TGTGCCAGCAGTAGGGCTAGAAGCTCCTACGAGCAGTACTTC
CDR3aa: CASSRARSSYEQYF

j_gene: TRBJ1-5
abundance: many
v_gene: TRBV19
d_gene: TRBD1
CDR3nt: TGTGCCAGTAGTCCACCCGGGACAGGGCCTCAGCCCCAGCATTTT
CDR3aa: CASSPPGTGPQPQHF

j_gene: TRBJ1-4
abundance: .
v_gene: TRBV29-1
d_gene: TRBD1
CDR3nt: TGCAGCGTTGAAGGGACAGGGACTGAAAAACTGTTTTTT
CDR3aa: CSVEGTGTEKLFF

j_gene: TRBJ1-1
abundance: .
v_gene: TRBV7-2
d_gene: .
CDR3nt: TGTGCCAGCAGCTTAGGGGGTTGGTACACTGAAGCTTTCTTT
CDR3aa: CASSLGGWYTEAFF

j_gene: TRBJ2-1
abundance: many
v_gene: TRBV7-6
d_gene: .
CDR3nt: TGTGCCAGCAGCTTGAGCGACTCAAACAATGAGCAGTTCTTC
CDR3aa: CASSLSDSNNEQFF

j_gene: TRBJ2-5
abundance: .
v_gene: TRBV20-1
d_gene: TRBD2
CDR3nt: TGCAGTGCTAGATCCCCTAGCGGGAGTGAGACCCAGTACTTC
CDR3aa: CSARSPSGSETQYF

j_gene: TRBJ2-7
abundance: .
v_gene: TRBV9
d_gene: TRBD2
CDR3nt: TGTGCCAGCAGCGTAGGACTAGCCTATGAGCAGTACTTC
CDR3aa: CASSVGLAYEQYF

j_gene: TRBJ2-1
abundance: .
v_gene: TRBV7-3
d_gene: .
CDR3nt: TGTGCCAGCAGCATCACCCGGGACACTAGAGCCAATGAGCAGTTCTTC
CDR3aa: CASSITRDTRANEQFF

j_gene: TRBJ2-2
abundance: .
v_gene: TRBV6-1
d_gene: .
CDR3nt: TGTGCCAGCAGTGAAGGGGGGCGGGAAAGGGAGCTGTTTTTT
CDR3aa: CASSEGGRERELFF

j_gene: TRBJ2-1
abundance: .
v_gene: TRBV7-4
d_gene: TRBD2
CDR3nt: TGTGCCAGCAGCTCAGGACTAGGAGACAATGAGCAGTTCTTC
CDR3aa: CASSSGLGDNEQFF

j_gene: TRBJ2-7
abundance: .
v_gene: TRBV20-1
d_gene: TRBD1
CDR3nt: TGCAGTGCTTACACCGCGGGACAGGGGGGGAATGAGCAGTACTTC
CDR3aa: CSAYTAGQGGNEQYF

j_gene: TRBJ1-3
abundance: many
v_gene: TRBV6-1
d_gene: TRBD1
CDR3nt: TGTGCCGGAAAAGGACAGGGCGGCGGGGGAAACACCATATATTTT
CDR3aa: CAGKGQGGGGNTIYF

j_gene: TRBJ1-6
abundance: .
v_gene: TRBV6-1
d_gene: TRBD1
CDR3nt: TGTGCCAGCAGCGGGAGGTGGGACAGGTCCCTTGATAATTCACCCCTCCACTTT
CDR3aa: CASSGRWDRSLDNSPLHF

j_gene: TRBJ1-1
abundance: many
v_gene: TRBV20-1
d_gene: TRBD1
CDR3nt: TGCAGTGCTAGAGATCTCGGTAGGGACAGGCTGGCTGAAGCTTTCTTT
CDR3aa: CSARDLGRDRLAEAFF

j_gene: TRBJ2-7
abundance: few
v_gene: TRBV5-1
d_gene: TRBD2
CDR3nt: TGCGCCAGCAACTTGCTAGCGGGGTACGAGCAGTACTTC
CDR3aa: CASNLLAGYEQYF